This T cell receptor beta chain appears in the sequencing data of a study of T cell responses to AZD1222 COVID-19 vaccine. TCRdb's copy holds only in-frame clones and misses some; the assay was immunoSEQ multiplex PCR. The repertoire holds around 120,000 clones, with around 93% as singletons. Turning to this clone: The antigen is unknown.

The CDR3 length is 16 residues. V was pared by 2 bases and J by 3 bases, with 15 bases between. In germline, CDR1 is KGHSH, CDR2 LQKENI. Findings of the study overall: Donors in the cohort were predominantly white British and more often female, and clonal diversity was possibly underestimated.

This TCR came from an adult in good health. This specimen consisted of peripheral blood, obtained on day 0 of AZD1222 vaccination. The rearrangement uses TRBV18 and TRBJ2-3, with a possible D match to TRBD2 (6 bases). CDR3 region: CASSPVLTGRTDTQYF. CDR3 DNA sequence: TGTGCCAGCTCACCAGTGTTAACGGGGAGGACAGATACGCAGTATTTT.